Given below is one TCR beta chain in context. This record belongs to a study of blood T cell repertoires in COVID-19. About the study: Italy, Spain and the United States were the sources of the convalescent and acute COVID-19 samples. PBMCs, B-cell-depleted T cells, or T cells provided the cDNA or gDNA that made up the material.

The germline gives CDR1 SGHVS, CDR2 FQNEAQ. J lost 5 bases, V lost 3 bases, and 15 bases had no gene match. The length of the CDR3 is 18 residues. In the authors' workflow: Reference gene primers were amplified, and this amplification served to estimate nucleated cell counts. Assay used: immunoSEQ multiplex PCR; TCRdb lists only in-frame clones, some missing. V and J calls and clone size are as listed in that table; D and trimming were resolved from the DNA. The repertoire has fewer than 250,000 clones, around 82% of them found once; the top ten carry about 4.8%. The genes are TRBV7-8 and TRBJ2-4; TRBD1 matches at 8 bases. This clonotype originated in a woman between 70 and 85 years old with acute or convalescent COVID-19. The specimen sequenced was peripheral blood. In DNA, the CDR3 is TGTGCCAGCAGCTTGCTTCGTAGGAGGGCGGGACAGGAAAACATTCAGTACTTC. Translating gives CASSLLRRRAGQENIQYF.